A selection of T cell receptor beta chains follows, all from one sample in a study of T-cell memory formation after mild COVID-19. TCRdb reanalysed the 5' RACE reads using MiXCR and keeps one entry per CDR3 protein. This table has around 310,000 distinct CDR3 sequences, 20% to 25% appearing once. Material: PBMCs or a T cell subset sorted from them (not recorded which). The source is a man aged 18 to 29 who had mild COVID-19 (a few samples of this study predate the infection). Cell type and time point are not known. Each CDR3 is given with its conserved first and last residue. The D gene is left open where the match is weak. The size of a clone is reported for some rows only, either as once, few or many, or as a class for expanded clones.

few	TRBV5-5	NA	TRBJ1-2	CASSLAPGEGYGYTF	TGTGCCAGCAGCTTGGCCCCAGGGGAGGGGTATGGCTACACCTTC
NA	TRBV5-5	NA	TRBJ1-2	CASSLDTFYGYTF	TGTGCCAGCAGCTTAGACACGTTCTATGGCTACACCTTC
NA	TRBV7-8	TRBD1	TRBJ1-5	CASRPGTGGEPQHF	TGTGCCAGCAGACCCGGGACAGGGGGAGAGCCCCAGCATTTT
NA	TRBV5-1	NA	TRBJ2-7	CASSFLTGTTYEQYF	TGCGCCAGCAGCTTCCTGACAGGCACAACCTACGAGCAGTACTTC
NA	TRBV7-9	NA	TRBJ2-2	CASSSYRQSNTGELFF	TGTGCCAGCAGCTCCTATCGACAGTCGAACACCGGGGAGCTGTTTTTC
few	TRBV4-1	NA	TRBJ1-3	CASSQDESSGNTIYF	TGCGCCAGCAGCCAAGATGAGAGCTCTGGAAACACCATATATTTT
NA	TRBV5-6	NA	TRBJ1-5	CASSPAQDNQPQHF	TGTGCCAGCAGCCCAGCGCAGGACAATCAGCCCCAGCATTTT
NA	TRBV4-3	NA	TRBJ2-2	CASSQSRGGTTGELFF	TGCGCCAGCAGCCAAAGCCGAGGAGGGACAACCGGGGAGCTGTTTTTT
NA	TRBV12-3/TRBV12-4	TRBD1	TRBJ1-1	CASKLLGQGGAFF	TGTGCCAGCAAGCTCTTGGGACAGGGTGGTGCTTTCTTT
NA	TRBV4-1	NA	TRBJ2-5	CASSQAWSDQETQYF	TGCGCCAGCAGCCAAGCTTGGTCAGATCAAGAGACCCAGTACTTC
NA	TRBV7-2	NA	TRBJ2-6	CASSLGRAGYSGANVLTF	TGTGCCAGCAGCTTAGGTCGGGCGGGGTACTCTGGGGCCAACGTCCTGACTTTC
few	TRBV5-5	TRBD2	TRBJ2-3	CASSTGGVGTDTQYF	TGTGCCAGCAGCACGGGGGGGGTGGGCACAGATACGCAGTATTTT
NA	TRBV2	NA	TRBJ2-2	CASRAEPNTGELFF	TGTGCCAGCAGGGCAGAACCGAACACCGGGGAGCTGTTTTTT
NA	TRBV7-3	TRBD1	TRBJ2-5	CASSFTGVEGETQYF	TGTGCCAGCAGCTTCACAGGGGTCGAGGGAGAGACCCAGTACTTC
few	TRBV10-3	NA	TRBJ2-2	CAISEISGSNTGELFF	TGTGCCATCAGTGAGATTTCCGGGTCGAACACCGGGGAGCTGTTTTTT
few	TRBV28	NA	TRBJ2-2	CASTPTNTGELFF	TGTGCCAGCACCCCCACGAACACCGGGGAGCTGTTTTTT
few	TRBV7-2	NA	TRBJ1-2	CASSLVVWGKKNYGYTF	TGTGCCAGCAGCTTAGTTGTTTGGGGAAAGAAGAACTATGGCTACACCTTC
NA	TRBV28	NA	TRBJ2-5	CASSSGGREETQYF	TGTGCCAGCAGTTCGGGGGGCAGGGAAGAGACCCAGTACTTC
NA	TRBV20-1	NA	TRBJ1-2	CSALGFNGYTF	TGCAGTGCCCTAGGGTTTAATGGCTACACCTTC
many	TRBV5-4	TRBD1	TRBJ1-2	CASSPGTGGLDYGYTF	TGTGCCAGCAGCCCGGGGACAGGGGGTTTGGACTATGGCTACACCTTC
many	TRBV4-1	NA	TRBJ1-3	CASSQAVSIGDTIYF	TGCGCCAGCAGCCAAGCGGTTTCGATCGGTGACACCATATATTTT
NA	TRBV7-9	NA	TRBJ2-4	CASSFGGDIQYF	TGTGCCAGCAGCTTCGGGGGCGACATTCAGTACTTC
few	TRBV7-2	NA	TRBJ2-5	CASRRGASETQYF	TGTGCCAGCCGCCGGGGAGCGAGTGAGACCCAGTACTTC
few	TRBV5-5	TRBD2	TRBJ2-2	CASSRFLAGANTGELFF	TGTGCCAGCAGCCGCTTCCTAGCGGGCGCGAACACCGGGGAGCTGTTTTTT
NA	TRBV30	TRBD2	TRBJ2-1	CAWSVIMGTSAF	TGTGCCTGGAGTGTGATTATGGGGACTAGCGCATTC
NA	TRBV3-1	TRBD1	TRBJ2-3	CASSYRQGSTDTQYF	TGTGCCAGCAGCTACCGACAGGGGAGCACAGATACGCAGTATTTT
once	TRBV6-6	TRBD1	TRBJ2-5	CASQLDRVRETQYF	TGTGCCAGCCAACTAGACAGGGTCCGGGAGACCCAGTACTTC
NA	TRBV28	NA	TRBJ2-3	CASSQDPGTQYF	TGTGCCAGCAGCCAAGACCCTGGTACGCAGTATTTT
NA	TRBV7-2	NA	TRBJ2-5	CASSLERAPSLREETQYF	TGTGCCAGCAGCTTAGAACGGGCGCCCAGCCTGAGAGAAGAGACCCAGTACTTC
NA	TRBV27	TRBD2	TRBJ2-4	CASSPSGGGYIQYF	TGTGCCAGCAGTCCCAGCGGGGGAGGTTACATTCAGTACTTC
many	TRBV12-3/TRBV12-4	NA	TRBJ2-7	CASSTRGYEQYF	TGTGCCAGCAGTACCCGAGGCTACGAGCAGTACTTC
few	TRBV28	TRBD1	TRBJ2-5	CASRSGTGGQETQYF	TGTGCCAGCAGATCCGGGACAGGGGGACAAGAGACCCAGTACTTC
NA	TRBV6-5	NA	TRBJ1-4	CASSYDRLGGEKLFF	TGTGCCAGCAGTTATGATCGGTTAGGGGGTGAAAAACTGTTTTTT
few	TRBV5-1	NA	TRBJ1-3	CASSLGRKGDTIYF	TGCGCCAGCAGCCTGGGTCGAAAGGGAGACACCATATATTTT
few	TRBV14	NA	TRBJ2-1	CASSHLVRDNEQFF	TGTGCCAGCAGCCACCTGGTCCGGGACAATGAGCAGTTCTTC
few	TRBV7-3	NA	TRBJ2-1	CASSSKGGTNYNEQFF	TGTGCCAGCAGCTCGAAAGGGGGAACGAACTACAATGAGCAGTTCTTC
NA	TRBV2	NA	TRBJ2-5	CASSERGPRETQYF	TGTGCCAGCAGTGAGCGGGGGCCTCGGGAGACCCAGTACTTC
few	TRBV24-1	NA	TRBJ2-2	CATSDFPATGELFF	TGTGCCACCAGTGATTTCCCGGCCACCGGGGAGCTGTTTTTT
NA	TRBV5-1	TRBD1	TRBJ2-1	CASSGGTGRPNEQFF	TGCGCCAGCAGCGGCGGGACAGGGAGGCCCAATGAGCAGTTCTTC
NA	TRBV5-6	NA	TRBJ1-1	CASSLFTEAFF	TGTGCCAGCAGCTTGTTTACTGAAGCTTTCTTT
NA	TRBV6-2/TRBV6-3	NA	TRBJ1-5	CASSYTGYPFSQHF	TGTGCCAGCAGTTATACCGGGTACCCCTTTTCCCAGCATTTT
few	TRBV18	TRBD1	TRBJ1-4	CASSPTGVNEKLFF	TGTGCCAGCTCACCAACAGGGGTAAATGAAAAACTGTTTTTT
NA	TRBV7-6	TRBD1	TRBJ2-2	CASSRGTGSINTGELFF	TGTGCCAGCAGCAGAGGGACAGGGAGCATTAACACCGGGGAGCTGTTTTTT
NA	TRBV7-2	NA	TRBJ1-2	CASSLRGGGGYGYTF	TGTGCCAGCAGCTTAAGGGGGGGAGGTGGCTATGGCTACACCTTC
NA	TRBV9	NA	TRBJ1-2	CASSPHPGPEGYTF	TGTGCCAGCAGCCCCCACCCGGGACCGGAAGGCTACACCTTC
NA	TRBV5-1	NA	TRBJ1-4	CASSSGEADEKLFF	TGCGCCAGCAGTTCGGGGGAGGCGGATGAAAAACTGTTTTTT
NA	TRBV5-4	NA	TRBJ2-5	CASSTRARGDETQYF	TGTGCCAGCAGCACCCGAGCCCGGGGCGATGAGACCCAGTACTTC
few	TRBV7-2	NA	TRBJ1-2	CASSFSYYGYTF	TGTGCCAGCAGCTTCAGTTACTATGGCTACACCTTC
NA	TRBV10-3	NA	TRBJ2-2	CAIRGNGELFF	TGTGCCATAAGGGGTAACGGGGAGCTGTTTTTT
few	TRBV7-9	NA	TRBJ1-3	CASSPARFRNTIYF	TGTGCCAGCAGCCCCGCCAGGTTTCGAAACACCATATATTTT
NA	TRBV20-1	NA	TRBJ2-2	CSAHSPGLGTGELFF	TGCAGTGCTCACTCCCCGGGACTTGGAACCGGGGAGCTGTTTTTT
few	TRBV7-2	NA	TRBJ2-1	CASSFNYRVVDNEQFF	TGTGCCAGCAGCTTTAATTACAGGGTAGTCGACAATGAGCAGTTCTTC
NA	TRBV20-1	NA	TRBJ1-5	CSAREWQDLNQPQHF	TGCAGTGCTAGAGAATGGCAGGACCTCAATCAGCCCCAGCATTTT
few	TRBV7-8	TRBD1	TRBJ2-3	CASSSGQLTDTQYF	TGTGCCAGCAGCTCGGGACAGCTCACAGATACGCAGTATTTT
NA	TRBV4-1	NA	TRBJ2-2	CASSQVDRNTGELFF	TGCGCCAGCAGCCAAGTGGACAGGAACACCGGGGAGCTGTTTTTT
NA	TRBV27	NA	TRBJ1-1	CASSLRSMNTEAFF	TGTGCCAGCAGTTTGAGAAGCATGAACACTGAAGCTTTCTTT